These T cell receptor beta chains were read from a single sample in a study of T cell repertoires in cytomegalovirus infection. TCRdb itself ran the reads through MiXCR, one entry per CDR3 protein. The data show around 530,000 distinct CDR3 sequences, approximately 26% seen once. Sequencing was carried out using PBMCs. These receptors were collected from a human donor in good health (CMV status not recorded). Some clones in this sample may be carry-over from other donors' samples. The CDR3 runs from the conserved cysteine through the conserved F or W. D genes are given only for firm matches. The size entry is marked missing in some rows and otherwise reads once, few, many or a size class.

d_gene,j_gene,v_gene,len,abundance,CDR3nt,CDR3aa
TRBD2,TRBJ2-3,TRBV28,14,once,TGTGCCAGCAAAGCGGGAGCTGTCGCAGATACGCAGTATTTT,CASKAGAVADTQYF
NA,TRBJ2-3,TRBV20-1,17,NA,TGCAGTGCTAGTTCACGGGAGTCAGGGGGGGGCACAGATACGCAGTATTTT,CSASSRESGGGTDTQYF
NA,TRBJ1-4,TRBV12-3/TRBV12-4,14,few,TGTGCCAGCACCTGGAGGGTGGCTAATGAAAAACTGTTTTTT,CASTWRVANEKLFF
NA,TRBJ1-4,TRBV2,14,few,TGTGCCAGCAGTAGGACAAGGACTAATGAAAAACTGTTTTTT,CASSRTRTNEKLFF
NA,TRBJ2-2,TRBV5-5,13,few,TGTGCCAGCAGCTTGAGGTACCCCGGGGAGCTGTTTTTT,CASSLRYPGELFF
TRBD1,TRBJ2-5,TRBV4-1,16,NA,TGCGCCAGCAGCCAAGATGAGGCCAGGGGGCAGGAGACCCAGTACTTC,CASSQDEARGQETQYF
NA,TRBJ2-1,TRBV19,13,NA,TGTGCCAGTAGTTACCGGGGCTACAATGAGCAGTTCTTC,CASSYRGYNEQFF
NA,TRBJ1-2,TRBV12-3/TRBV12-4,14,many,TGTGCCAGCCGGGGGTCGGGGAGCAGCGATGGCTACACCTTC,CASRGSGSSDGYTF
NA,TRBJ1-5,TRBV12-3/TRBV12-4,19,few,TGTGCCAGCAGTTTAGTTGTGGGGCAGGGGAGTTGGAGCAATCAGCCCCAGCATTTT,CASSLVVGQGSWSNQPQHF
NA,TRBJ2-7,TRBV7-2,16,many,TGTGCCAGCAGCTTATCCCCAGGGGCTGATTCCTACGAGCAGTACTTC,CASSLSPGADSYEQYF
NA,TRBJ1-3,TRBV5-4,17,NA,TGTGCCAGCAGTCCGGGGACAAGAAAGAGCTCTGGAAACACCATATATTTT,CASSPGTRKSSGNTIYF
NA,TRBJ2-7,TRBV7-6,14,few,TGTGCCAGCAGCCCTTCCCGGGACTCCTACGAGCAGTACTTC,CASSPSRDSYEQYF
NA,TRBJ2-7,TRBV18,16,few,TGTGCCAGCTCACCTACGTACCACTCGGGATCCTACGAGCAGTACTTC,CASSPTYHSGSYEQYF
NA,TRBJ2-4,TRBV7-8,14,many,TGTGCCAGCAGCCTCGGGGGCCCCAAAAACATTCAGTACTTC,CASSLGGPKNIQYF
NA,TRBJ2-3,TRBV7-2,13,many,TGTGCCAGCAGCCCGCTCGGCCCAGATACGCAGTATTTT,CASSPLGPDTQYF
NA,TRBJ2-2,TRBV6-2/TRBV6-3,13,few,TGTGCCAGCAGGCCCCAGGGGAGGGGGGAGCTGTTTTTT,CASRPQGRGELFF
NA,TRBJ2-7,TRBV7-9,14,NA,TGTGCCAGCAGCCCGACGGGGAAGGACTACGAGCAGTACTTC,CASSPTGKDYEQYF
NA,TRBJ2-3,TRBV7-2,11,many,TGTGCCAGCGGGGGAGGAGAGACGCAGTATTTT,CASGGGETQYF
NA,TRBJ1-2,TRBV5-1,13,NA,TGCGCCAGCAGCACAGGAGGTGTCTATGGCTACACCTTC,CASSTGGVYGYTF
NA,TRBJ2-1,TRBV19,15,NA,TGTGCCACCTCGCTCGGGGCGTTGGCGTACAATGAGCAGTTCTTC,CATSLGALAYNEQFF
NA,TRBJ2-3,TRBV20-1,12,NA,TGCAGTGCGGATGACAGCACAGATACGCAGTATTTT,CSADDSTDTQYF
NA,TRBJ2-1,TRBV7-3,16,NA,TGTGCCAGCAGCCCATCTTCGGGGCTATACTACAATGAGCAGTTCTTC,CASSPSSGLYYNEQFF
NA,TRBJ1-1,TRBV12-3/TRBV12-4,11,few,TGTGCCAGCAGGCAACAGGGAAGAGCTTTCTTT,CASRQQGRAFF
TRBD2,TRBJ2-1,TRBV24-1,15,NA,TGTGCCACCAGTAGAGCGGGAGTATCCTACAATGAGCAGTTCTTC,CATSRAGVSYNEQFF
TRBD1,TRBJ1-1,TRBV5-1,15,NA,TGCGCCAGCAGTCCAGGGGGCAGAATGAACACTGAAGCTTTCTTT,CASSPGGRMNTEAFF
TRBD2,TRBJ2-1,TRBV6-5,16,many,TGTGCCAGCAGTTACTCTCGAAGCGGGAAGTCGGATGAGCAGTTCTTC,CASSYSRSGKSDEQFF
TRBD2,TRBJ2-3,TRBV7-2,18,NA,TGTGCCAGCAGCTTACGGGCGGGTGGACTAGCGGGAGCAGATACGCAGTATTTT,CASSLRAGGLAGADTQYF
NA,TRBJ2-5,TRBV19,14,NA,TGTGCCAGTAGTCCTCGACCCCCAGGAGAGACCCAGTACTTC,CASSPRPPGETQYF
NA,TRBJ1-3,TRBV30,14,NA,TGTGCCTGGAGTAGGGACGTCTCTGGAAACACCATATATTTT,CAWSRDVSGNTIYF
NA,TRBJ1-2,TRBV30,14,few,TGTGCCTGGACTCGGGACTCCCTGGGGTATGGCTACACCTTC,CAWTRDSLGYGYTF
TRBD1,TRBJ1-2,TRBV20-1,13,NA,TGCAGTGCTAAGGGACAGGGGGTTCGTGGCTACACCTTC,CSAKGQGVRGYTF
NA,TRBJ2-2,TRBV4-1,12,NA,TGCGCCAGCAGCCATATTGCCGGGGAGCTGTTTTTT,CASSHIAGELFF
TRBD1,TRBJ2-4,TRBV11-2,15,NA,TGTGCCAGCAGCCGCCACATCAAACAGGGGGACATTCAGTACTTC,CASSRHIKQGDIQYF
NA,TRBJ1-2,TRBV7-2,15,few,TGTGCCAGCAGCTTACGGAGAGGCAGGGGATCTGGCTACACCTTC,CASSLRRGRGSGYTF
TRBD2,TRBJ2-1,TRBV28,15,NA,TGTGCCAGCAGTTTACCCCTAGCGGGGTACAATGAGCAGTTCTTC,CASSLPLAGYNEQFF
NA,TRBJ1-1,TRBV19,15,NA,TGTGCCAGTAGTATAACAGGCCGGGGGAGCACTGAAGCTTTCTTT,CASSITGRGSTEAFF
NA,TRBJ2-6,TRBV27,17,few,TGTGCCAGCAGTGGACAGTTTCCCCGCTCTGGGGCCAACGTCCTGACTTTC,CASSGQFPRSGANVLTF
TRBD1,TRBJ2-5,TRBV12-3/TRBV12-4,16,NA,TGTGCCAGCAGTTGGACGGGACAGGGGGCGTACGAGACCCAGTACTTC,CASSWTGQGAYETQYF
TRBD1,TRBJ2-1,TRBV7-9,16,many,TGTGCCAGCAGCTTAGGCCCGACAGGGCCCCACAATGAGCAGTTCTTC,CASSLGPTGPHNEQFF
TRBD2,TRBJ2-7,TRBV5-4,15,NA,TGTGCCAGCGGCCCCGGACTAGCGGGTCTCTACGAGCAGTACTTC,CASGPGLAGLYEQYF